One sample yielded the 2 T cell receptor beta chains listed below, sequenced in a study of CD8 T cells in Susac syndrome. An amount of RNA that ranged from roughly 0.45 to 1 ug was reverse transcribed with random hexamers. One entry per CDR3 protein, called by TCRdb with MiXCR from the immunoSEQ multiplex PCR reads. The sample gives some 120,000 distinct CDR3 sequences, roughly 93% of which show up once; roughly 0.3% is in the top ten. The material sequenced was CD8+ T cells from PBMCs. The receptors stem from a human donor with multiple sclerosis.

The V gene is TRBV12-3 or TRBV12-4, the J gene TRBJ2-3, with D perhaps matching TRBD1 (6 bases). V was pared by 4 bases and J by 2 bases, with 13 bases between. The CDR3 spans 15 residues. In nucleotides, the CDR3 is TGTGCCAGCAGTTCGCCGGGACAACCCACAGATACGCAGTATTTT. It translates to CASSSPGQPTDTQYF.

In this sample, this clonotype turned up once. The chain uses TRBV23-1 and TRBJ2-7, with D uncertain. TRBV23-1 qualifies as an ORF whose function is uncertain. This CDR3 comprises 12 residues. V shed 4 bases and J shed 6 bases, with 10 bases lying between them. As DNA, the CDR3 is TGCGCCAGCAGTCCAGCCCCCAGCGAGCAGTACTTC. As protein: CASSPAPSEQYF.